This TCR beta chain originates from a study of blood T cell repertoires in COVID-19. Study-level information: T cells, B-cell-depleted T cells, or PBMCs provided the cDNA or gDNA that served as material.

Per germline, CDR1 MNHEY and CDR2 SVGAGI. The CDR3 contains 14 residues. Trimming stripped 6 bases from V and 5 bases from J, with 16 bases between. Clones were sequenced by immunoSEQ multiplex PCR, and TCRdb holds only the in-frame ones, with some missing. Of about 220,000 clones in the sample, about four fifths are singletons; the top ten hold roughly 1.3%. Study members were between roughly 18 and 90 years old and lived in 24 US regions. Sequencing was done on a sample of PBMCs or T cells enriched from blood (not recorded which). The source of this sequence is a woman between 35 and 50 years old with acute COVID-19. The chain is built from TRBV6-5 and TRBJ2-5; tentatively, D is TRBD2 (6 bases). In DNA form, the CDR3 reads TGTGCCAGCAGGGGAGGCCGTATGGGGGAGACCCAGTACTTC. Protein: CASRGGRMGETQYF.